A selection of T cell receptor beta chains follows, all from one sample in a study of T cells in severe cutaneous drug reactions. Reprocessing the multiplex PCR reads, TCRdb reports a single entry for every CDR3 protein and omits DNA. This sample's table reports tens of thousands of distinct CDR3 sequences. Material: PBMCs. All receptors come from a human donor with toxic epidermal necrolysis, a severe cutaneous drug reaction. CDR3s include the opening cysteine and the closing phenylalanine or tryptophan. Size tells how often a clone was seen (once, few, many) or the class of an expanded clone, and some rows leave it out.

j_call v_call clone_size cdr3_aa
TRBJ1-1 TRBV5-4 NA CASSFQGNTEAFF
TRBJ2-3 TRBV24-1 NA CATSDSWVTDTQYF
TRBJ2-7 TRBV4-3 NA CASSQDSTASSYEQYF
TRBJ2-2 TRBV10-3 NA CAISRPAGGPTGELFF
TRBJ2-7 TRBV7-2 NA CASSQAGGKAYEQYF
TRBJ2-7 TRBV7-9 NA CASSLPDRASYEQYF
TRBJ2-3 TRBV10-3 NA CAISELRAGKQYF
TRBJ2-7 TRBV19 NA CASGTTVSYEQYF
TRBJ2-5 TRBV12-3/TRBV12-4 NA CASSPGETQYF
TRBJ2-5 TRBV7-3 NA CASSAYRDSETQYF
TRBJ2-7 TRBV6-1 NA CASSPGTGADEQYF
TRBJ2-1 TRBV12-3/TRBV12-4 NA CASSPGSSGYNEQFF
TRBJ2-1 TRBV29-1 NA CSVPSGSTDEQFF
TRBJ2-7 TRBV6-5 medium-sized CASSFLAGGDEQYF
TRBJ2-6 TRBV7-3 NA CASSLSAGSGANVLTF
TRBJ2-7 TRBV3-1 NA CASSPRSPPEQYF
TRBJ1-3 TRBV5-6 NA CASNGRSDRSGNTIYF
TRBJ2-1 TRBV20-1 NA CSARDLLHNEQFF
TRBJ2-1 TRBV9 NA CASSIQKSSYNEQFF
TRBJ2-1 TRBV4-3 NA CASSQDLAPLRRDNEQFF
TRBJ1-3 TRBV25-1 NA CATGYSGNTIYF
TRBJ2-1 TRBV24-1 NA CATRILRTIRESNEQFF
TRBJ1-2 TRBV7-9 NA CASSFGQAYYGYTF
TRBJ2-5 TRBV7-9 NA CASSGGLRPLETQYF
TRBJ2-5 TRBV11-2 NA CASSLSRYQETQYF
TRBJ2-1 TRBV19 NA CASRRTSGDSYNEQFF
TRBJ2-1 TRBV4-2 NA CASSQDPLGDEQFF
TRBJ2-7 TRBV3-1 NA CASSPLRHIYEQYF
TRBJ2-5 TRBV3-1 NA CASSQDWELTTQYF
TRBJ1-1 TRBV20-1 NA CSARDGRKGVTEAFF
TRBJ2-3 TRBV7-2 NA CASSLVGGRGLSTDTQYF
TRBJ2-1 TRBV4-3 NA CASSLGLAGVDNEQFF
TRBJ2-7 TRBV4-3 NA CASSQDLAGVSYEQYF
TRBJ1-3 TRBV4-3 NA CASSEVGLTYSGNTIYF
TRBJ1-1 TRBV14 NA CASSINTEAFF
TRBJ1-5 TRBV9 NA CASTSDEGNQPQHF
TRBJ2-1 TRBV12-3/TRBV12-4 NA CASSLWLAGNNEQFF
TRBJ1-1 TRBV15 NA CATSIGRVPNTEAFF
TRBJ1-5 TRBV16 NA CASSQSPGPNQPQHF
TRBJ2-7 TRBV19 NA CASSIGLAGPHEQYF
TRBJ2-3 TRBV20-1 NA CSARDLGGSADTQYF